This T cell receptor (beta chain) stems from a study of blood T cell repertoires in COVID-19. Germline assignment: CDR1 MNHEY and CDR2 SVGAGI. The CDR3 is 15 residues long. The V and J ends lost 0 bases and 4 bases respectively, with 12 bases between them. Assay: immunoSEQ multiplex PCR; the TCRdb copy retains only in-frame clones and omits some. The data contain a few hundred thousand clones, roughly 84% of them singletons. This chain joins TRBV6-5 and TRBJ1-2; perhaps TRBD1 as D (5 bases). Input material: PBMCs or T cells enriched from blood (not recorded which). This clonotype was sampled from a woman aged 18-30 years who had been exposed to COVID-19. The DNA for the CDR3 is TGTGCCAGCAGTTACTCGGGCCCAGGGATCTATGGCTACACCTTC. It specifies CASSYSGPGIYGYTF.